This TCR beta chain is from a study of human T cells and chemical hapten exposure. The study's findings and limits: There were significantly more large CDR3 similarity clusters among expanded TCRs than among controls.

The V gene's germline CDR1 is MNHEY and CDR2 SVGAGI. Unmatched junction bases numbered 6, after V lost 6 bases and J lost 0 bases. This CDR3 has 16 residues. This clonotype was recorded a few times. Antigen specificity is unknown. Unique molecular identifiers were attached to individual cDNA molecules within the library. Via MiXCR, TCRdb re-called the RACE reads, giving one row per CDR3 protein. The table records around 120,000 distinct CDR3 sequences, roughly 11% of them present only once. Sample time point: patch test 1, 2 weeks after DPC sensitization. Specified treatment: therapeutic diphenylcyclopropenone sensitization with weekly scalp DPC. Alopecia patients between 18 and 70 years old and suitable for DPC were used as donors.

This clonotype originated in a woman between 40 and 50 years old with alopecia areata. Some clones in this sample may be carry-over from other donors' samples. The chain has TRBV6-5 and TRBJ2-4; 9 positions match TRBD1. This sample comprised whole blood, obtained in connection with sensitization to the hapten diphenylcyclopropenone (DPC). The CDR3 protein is CASSQTGGLAKNIQYF. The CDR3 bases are TGTGCCAGCAGCCAGACAGGGGGACTAGCCAAAAACATTCAGTACTTC.